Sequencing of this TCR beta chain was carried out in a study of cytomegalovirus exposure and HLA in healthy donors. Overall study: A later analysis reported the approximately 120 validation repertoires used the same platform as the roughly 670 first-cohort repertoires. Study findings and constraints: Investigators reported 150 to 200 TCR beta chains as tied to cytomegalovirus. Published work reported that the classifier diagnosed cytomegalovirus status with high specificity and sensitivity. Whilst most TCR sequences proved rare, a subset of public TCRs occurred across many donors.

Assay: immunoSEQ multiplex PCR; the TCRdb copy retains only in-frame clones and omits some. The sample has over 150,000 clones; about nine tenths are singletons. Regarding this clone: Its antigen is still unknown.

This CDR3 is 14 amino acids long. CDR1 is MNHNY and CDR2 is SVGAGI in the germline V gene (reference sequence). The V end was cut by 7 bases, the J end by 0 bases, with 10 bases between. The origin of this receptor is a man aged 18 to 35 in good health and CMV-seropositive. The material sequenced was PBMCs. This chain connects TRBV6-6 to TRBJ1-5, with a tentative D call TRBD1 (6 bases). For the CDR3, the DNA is TGTGCCAGCACCGCAGGGGCTAGCAATCAGCCCCAGCATTTT. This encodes CASTAGASNQPQHF.